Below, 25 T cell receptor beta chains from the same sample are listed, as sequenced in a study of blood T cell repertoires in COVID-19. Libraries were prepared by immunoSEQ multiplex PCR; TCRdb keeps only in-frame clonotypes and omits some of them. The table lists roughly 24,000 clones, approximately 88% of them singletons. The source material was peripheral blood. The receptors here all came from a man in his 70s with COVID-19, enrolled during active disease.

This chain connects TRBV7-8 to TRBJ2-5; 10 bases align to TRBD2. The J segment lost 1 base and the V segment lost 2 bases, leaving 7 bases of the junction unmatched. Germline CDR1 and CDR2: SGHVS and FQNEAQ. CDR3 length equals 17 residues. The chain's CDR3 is CASSLLDSGGSQETQYF. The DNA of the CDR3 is TGTGCCAGCAGCTTACTGGATAGCGGGGGGTCCCAAGAGACCCAGTACTTC.

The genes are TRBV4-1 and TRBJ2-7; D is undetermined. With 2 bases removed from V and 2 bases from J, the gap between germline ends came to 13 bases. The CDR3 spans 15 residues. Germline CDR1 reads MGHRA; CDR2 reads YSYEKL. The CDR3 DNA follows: TGCGCCAGCAGCCAAACCCCGGGTCGCCCCTACGAGCAGTACTTC. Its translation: CASSQTPGRPYEQYF.

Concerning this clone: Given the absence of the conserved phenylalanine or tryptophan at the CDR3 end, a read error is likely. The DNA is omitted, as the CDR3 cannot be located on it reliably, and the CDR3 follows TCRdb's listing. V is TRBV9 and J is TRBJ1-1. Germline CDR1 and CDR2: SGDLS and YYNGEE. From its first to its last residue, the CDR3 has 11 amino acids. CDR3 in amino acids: CASSVLRGRRS.

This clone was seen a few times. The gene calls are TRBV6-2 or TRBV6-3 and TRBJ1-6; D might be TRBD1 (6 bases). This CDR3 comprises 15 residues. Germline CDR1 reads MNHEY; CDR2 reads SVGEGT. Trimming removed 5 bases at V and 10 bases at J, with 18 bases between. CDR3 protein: CASSLYREFGSPLHF. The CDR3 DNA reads TGTGCCAGCAGTCTTTACAGGGAATTTGGATCACCCCTCCACTTT.

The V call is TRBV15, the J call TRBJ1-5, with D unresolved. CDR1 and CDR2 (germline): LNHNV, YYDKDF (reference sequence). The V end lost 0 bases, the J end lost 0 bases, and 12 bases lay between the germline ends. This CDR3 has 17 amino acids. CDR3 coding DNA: TGTGCCACCAGCAGAGATGTTCGGGATTATAGCAATCAGCCCCAGCATTTT. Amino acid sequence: CATSRDVRDYSNQPQHF.

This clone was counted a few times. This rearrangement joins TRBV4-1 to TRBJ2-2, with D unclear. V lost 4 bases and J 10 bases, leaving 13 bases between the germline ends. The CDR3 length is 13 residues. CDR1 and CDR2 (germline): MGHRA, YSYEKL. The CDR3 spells CASSPGASPELFF. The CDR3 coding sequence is TGCGCCAGCAGCCCAGGCGCCTCCCCGGAGCTGTTTTTT.

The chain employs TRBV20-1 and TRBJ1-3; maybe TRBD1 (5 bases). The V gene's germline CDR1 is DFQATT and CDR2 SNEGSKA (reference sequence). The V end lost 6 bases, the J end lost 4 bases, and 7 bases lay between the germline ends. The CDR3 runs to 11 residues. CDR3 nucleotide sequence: TGCAGTGCATACAGGGGAAACACCATATATTTT. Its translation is CSAYRGNTIYF.

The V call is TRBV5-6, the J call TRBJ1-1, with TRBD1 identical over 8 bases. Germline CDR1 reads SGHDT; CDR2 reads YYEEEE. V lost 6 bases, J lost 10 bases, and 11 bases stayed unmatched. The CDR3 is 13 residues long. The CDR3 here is CASIRTGRVRAFF. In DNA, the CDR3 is TGTGCCAGCATCCGGACAGGGCGCGTGAGAGCTTTCTTT.

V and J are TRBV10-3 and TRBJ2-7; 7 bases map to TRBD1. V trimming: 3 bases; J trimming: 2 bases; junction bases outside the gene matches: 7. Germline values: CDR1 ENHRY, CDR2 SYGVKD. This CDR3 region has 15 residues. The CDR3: CAISDPGQVTYEQYF. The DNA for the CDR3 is TGTGCCATCAGTGACCCCGGACAGGTCACCTACGAGCAGTACTTC.

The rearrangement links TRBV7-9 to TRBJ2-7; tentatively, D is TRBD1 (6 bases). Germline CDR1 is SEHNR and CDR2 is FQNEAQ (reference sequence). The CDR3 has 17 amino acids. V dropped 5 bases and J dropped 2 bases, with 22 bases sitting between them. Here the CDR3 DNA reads TGTGCCAGCAGCGACTCGGGAAGGACAGCGATAACCTACGAGCAGTACTTC. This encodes CASSDSGRTAITYEQYF.

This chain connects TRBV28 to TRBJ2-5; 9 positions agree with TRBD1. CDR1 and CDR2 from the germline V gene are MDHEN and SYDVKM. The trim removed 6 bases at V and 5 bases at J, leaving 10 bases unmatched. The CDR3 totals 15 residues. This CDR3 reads CASRGQGLGRETQYF. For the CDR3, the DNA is TGTGCCAGCAGGGGACAGGGCCTAGGGCGGGAGACCCAGTACTTC.

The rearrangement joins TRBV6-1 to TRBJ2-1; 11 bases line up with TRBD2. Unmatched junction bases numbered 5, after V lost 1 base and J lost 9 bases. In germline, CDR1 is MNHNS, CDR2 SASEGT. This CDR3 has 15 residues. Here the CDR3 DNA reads TGTGCCAGCAGTGAAGGGACTAGCGGGTGGGTTGAGCAGTTCTTC. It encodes CASSEGTSGWVEQFF.

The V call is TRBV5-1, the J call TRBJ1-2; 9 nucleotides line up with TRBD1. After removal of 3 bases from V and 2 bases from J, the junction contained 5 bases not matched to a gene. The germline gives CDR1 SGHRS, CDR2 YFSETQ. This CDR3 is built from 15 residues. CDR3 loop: CASSYYRGPNYGYTF. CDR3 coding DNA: TGCGCCAGCAGCTACTACAGGGGGCCCAACTATGGCTACACCTTC.

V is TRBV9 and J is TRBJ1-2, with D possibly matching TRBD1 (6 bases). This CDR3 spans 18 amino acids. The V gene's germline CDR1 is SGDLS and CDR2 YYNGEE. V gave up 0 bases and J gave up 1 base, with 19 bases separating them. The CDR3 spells CASSVEGQTGTLNYGYTF. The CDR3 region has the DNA TGTGCCAGCAGCGTAGAGGGTCAGACAGGAACTCTTAACTATGGCTACACCTTC.

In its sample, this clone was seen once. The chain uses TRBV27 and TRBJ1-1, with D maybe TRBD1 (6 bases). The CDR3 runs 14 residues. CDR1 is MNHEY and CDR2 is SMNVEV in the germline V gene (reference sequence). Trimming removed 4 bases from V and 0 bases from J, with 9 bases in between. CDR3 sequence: CASSSQGMNTEAFF. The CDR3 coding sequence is TGTGCCAGCAGTTCACAGGGCATGAACACTGAAGCTTTCTTT.

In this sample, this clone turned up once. The CDR3 spells CATSRDMSAGRTGELFF. In DNA form, the CDR3 reads TGTGCCACCAGCAGAGATATGTCGGCAGGGCGGACCGGGGAGCTGTTTTTT. The genes are TRBV15 and TRBJ2-2, with D possibly being TRBD1 (5 bases). V dropped 0 bases and J dropped 5 bases, with 16 bases sitting between them. Germline CDR1 and CDR2: LNHNV and YYDKDF (reference sequence). The CDR3 runs 17 residues.

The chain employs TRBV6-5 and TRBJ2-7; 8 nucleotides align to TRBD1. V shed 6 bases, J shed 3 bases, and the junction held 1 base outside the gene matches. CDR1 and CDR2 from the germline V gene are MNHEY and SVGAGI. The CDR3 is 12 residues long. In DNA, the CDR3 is TGTGCCAGCAGGACAGGGGTCTACGAGCAGTACTTC. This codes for CASRTGVYEQYF.

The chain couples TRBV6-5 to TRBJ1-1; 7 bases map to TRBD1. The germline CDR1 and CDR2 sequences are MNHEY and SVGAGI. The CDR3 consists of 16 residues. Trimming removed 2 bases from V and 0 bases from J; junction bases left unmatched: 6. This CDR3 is CASSYRQDRMNTEAFF. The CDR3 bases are TGTGCCAGCAGTTACCGACAGGACAGGATGAACACTGAAGCTTTCTTT.

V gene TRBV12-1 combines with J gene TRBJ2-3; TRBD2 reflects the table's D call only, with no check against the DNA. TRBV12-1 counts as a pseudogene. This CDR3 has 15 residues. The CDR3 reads CASSLLAGLEDTQYF. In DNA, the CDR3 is TGTGCCAGCAGCTTACTAGCGGGATTAGAAGATACGCAGTATTTT.

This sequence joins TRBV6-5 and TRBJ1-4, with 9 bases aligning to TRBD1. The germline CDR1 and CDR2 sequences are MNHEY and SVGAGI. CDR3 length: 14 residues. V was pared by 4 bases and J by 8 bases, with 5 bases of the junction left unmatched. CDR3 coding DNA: TGTGCCAGCAGTTCGACAGGGGGTAACGAAAAACTGTTTTTT. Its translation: CASSSTGGNEKLFF.

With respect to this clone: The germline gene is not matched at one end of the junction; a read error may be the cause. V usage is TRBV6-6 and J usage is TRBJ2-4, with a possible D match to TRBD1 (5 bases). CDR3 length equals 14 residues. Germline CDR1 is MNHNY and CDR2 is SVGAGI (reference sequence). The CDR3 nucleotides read TGTGCCAGCAGTTACTCGAGGAATGGAGCAGGGCAGGACTTC. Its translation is CASSYSRNGAGQDF.

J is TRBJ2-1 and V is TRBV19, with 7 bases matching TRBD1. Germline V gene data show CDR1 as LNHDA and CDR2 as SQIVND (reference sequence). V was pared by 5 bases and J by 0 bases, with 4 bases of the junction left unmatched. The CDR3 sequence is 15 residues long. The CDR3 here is CASSLQGRSYNEQFF. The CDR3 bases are TGTGCCAGTAGTCTACAGGGGCGCTCCTACAATGAGCAGTTCTTC. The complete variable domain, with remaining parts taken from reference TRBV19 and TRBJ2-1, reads DGGITQSPKYLFRKEGQNVTLSCEQNLNHDAMYWYRQDPGQGLRLIYYSQIVNDFQKGDIAEGYSVSREKKESFPLTVTSAQKNPTAFYLCASSLQGRSYNEQFFGPGTRLTVL.

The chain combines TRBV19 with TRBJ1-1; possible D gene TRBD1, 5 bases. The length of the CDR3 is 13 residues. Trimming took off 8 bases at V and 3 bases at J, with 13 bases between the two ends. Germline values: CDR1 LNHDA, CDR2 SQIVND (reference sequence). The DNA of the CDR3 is TGTGCCAGTTCAACCGGGACTCACACTGAAGCTTTCTTT. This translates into CASSTGTHTEAFF.

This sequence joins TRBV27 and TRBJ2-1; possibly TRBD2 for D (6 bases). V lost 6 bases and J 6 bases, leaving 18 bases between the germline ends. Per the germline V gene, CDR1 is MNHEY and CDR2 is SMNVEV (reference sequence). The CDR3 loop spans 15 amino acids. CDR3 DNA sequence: TGTGCCAGCAGCGGCCGGGACTCGTATCCCAATGAGCAGTTCTTC. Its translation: CASSGRDSYPNEQFF.

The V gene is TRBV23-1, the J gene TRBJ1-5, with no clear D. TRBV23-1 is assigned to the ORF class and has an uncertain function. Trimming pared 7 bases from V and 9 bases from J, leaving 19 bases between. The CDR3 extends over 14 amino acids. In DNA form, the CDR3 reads TGCGCCAGCATCGATGGGCCGCCGACACGGCCCCAGCATTTT. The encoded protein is CASIDGPPTRPQHF.